This is a list of T cell receptor beta chains from one sample in a study of shared clonotypes between healthy human individuals. Profiling relied on immunoSEQ multiplex PCR, and the TCRdb table lists in-frame clones only, not all of them. The sample comprises about 560,000 clones, around three quarters of which are singletons, and about 12% rests with the top ten. Sample: PBMCs. The origin of the receptors is a woman aged 40 to 49 in good health. Some clones in this sample may be carry-over from other donors' samples. Each CDR3 is given with its conserved first and last residue. A D gene is named only where the DNA matches it firmly. Size tells how often a clone was seen (once, few, many) or the class of an expanded clone, and some rows leave it out.

size	V	D	J	CDR3	DNA
many	TRBV7-3	-	TRBJ2-1	CASSPERARVNEQFF	TGTGCCAGCAGCCCTGAGCGGGCTAGGGTCAATGAGCAGTTCTTC
-	TRBV11-1	TRBD1	TRBJ2-5	CASSSRQGRYQETQYF	TGTGCCAGCAGCTCCCGACAGGGAAGGTACCAAGAGACCCAGTACTTC
-	TRBV6-1	TRBD1	TRBJ1-4	CASKLGQLNEKLFF	TGTGCCAGCAAGTTGGGACAGTTAAATGAAAAACTGTTTTTT
-	TRBV7-6	TRBD2	TRBJ2-1	CASSLALAGEQFF	TGTGCCAGCAGCTTAGCCCTAGCGGGCGAGCAGTTCTTC
-	TRBV7-9	TRBD2	TRBJ2-7	CASSRRGLAGVHSAYEQYF	TGTGCCAGCAGCAGACGCGGACTAGCGGGAGTTCATAGTGCCTACGAGCAGTACTTC
-	TRBV11-2	TRBD2	TRBJ2-1	CASSLDLAGPHNEQFF	TGTGCCAGCAGCTTAGATTTAGCGGGACCGCACAATGAGCAGTTCTTC
-	TRBV5-3	-	TRBJ2-5	CARSLTSRRQETQYF	TGTGCCAGAAGCTTGACTTCGCGGAGACAAGAGACCCAGTACTTC
many	TRBV11-2	-	TRBJ2-7	CASSFSGYEQYF	TGTGCCAGCAGCTTTAGTGGGTACGAGCAGTACTTC
many	TRBV27	TRBD1	TRBJ1-2	CASSPRDRGYGYTF	TGTGCCAGCAGCCCCCGGGACAGGGGCTATGGCTACACCTTC
-	TRBV5-1	-	TRBJ2-2	CASSLLGITGELFF	TGCGCCAGCAGCTTGCTCGGAATCACCGGGGAGCTGTTTTTT
-	TRBV28	-	TRBJ2-7	CASGNQYEQYF	TGTGCCAGCGGTAACCAGTACGAGCAGTACTTC
-	TRBV5-4	TRBD1	TRBJ1-2	CASSPGQYGYTF	TGTGCCAGCAGCCCGGGACAGTATGGCTACACCTTC
-	TRBV2	-	TRBJ1-2	CASSARPGAGYGYTF	TGTGCCAGCAGTGCCCGACCGGGGGCGGGCTATGGCTACACCTTC
-	TRBV6-1	TRBD2	TRBJ2-7	CASSEVSGGPNEQYF	TGTGCCAGCAGTGAAGTTTCGGGAGGGCCTAACGAGCAGTACTTC
-	TRBV28	TRBD1	TRBJ2-5	CASSLLGDRGETQYF	TGTGCCAGCAGTTTGCTAGGGGACAGGGGAGAGACCCAGTACTTC
-	TRBV5-1	-	TRBJ2-6	CASRPPGNSGANVLTF	TGCGCCAGCAGACCTCCCGGAAACTCTGGGGCCAACGTCCTGACTTTC
once	TRBV30	-	TRBJ2-5	CAWSVLGTKRETQYF	TGTGCCTGGAGTGTACTCGGGACCAAGCGAGAGACCCAGTACTTC
once	TRBV25-1	-	TRBJ2-7	CASTRWEFDEQYF	TGTGCCAGCACTAGATGGGAGTTCGACGAGCAGTACTTC
once	TRBV21-1	-	TRBJ2-7	CASSKGRHEQYF	TGTGCCAGCAGCAAAGGGAGACACGAGCAGTACTTC
-	TRBV2	TRBD2	TRBJ2-7	CASLGLADYEQYF	TGTGCCAGCCTCGGACTAGCGGACTACGAGCAGTACTTC
few	TRBV20-1	-	TRBJ1-1	CSARENTEAFF	TGCAGTGCTAGGGAAAACACTGAAGCTTTCTTT
-	TRBV5-4	-	TRBJ1-2	CASSDGTNYGYTF	TGTGCCAGCAGCGACGGGACAAACTATGGCTACACCTTC
-	TRBV11-3	TRBD2	TRBJ2-2	CASSQEVAGVRGTGELFF	TGTGCCAGCAGCCAGGAAGTGGCGGGAGTCCGAGGCACCGGGGAGCTGTTTTTT
-	TRBV7-2	TRBD2	TRBJ2-1	CASSLASGSSVEQFF	TGTGCCAGCAGCTTAGCTAGCGGGAGTTCGGTTGAGCAGTTCTTC
-	TRBV27	-	TRBJ1-1	CASRPRTATEAFF	TGTGCCAGCCGACCTCGGACGGCCACTGAAGCTTTCTTT
-	TRBV27	TRBD1	TRBJ2-7	CASSRTGTAYEQYF	TGTGCCAGCAGTCGAACCGGGACAGCCTACGAGCAGTACTTC
-	TRBV27	-	TRBJ1-3	CASSLSAGNTIYF	TGTGCCAGCAGTTTATCCGCTGGAAACACCATATATTTT
-	TRBV5-6	-	TRBJ2-3	CASSLGVSTDTQYF	TGTGCCAGCAGCTTGGGGGTTAGCACAGATACGCAGTATTTT